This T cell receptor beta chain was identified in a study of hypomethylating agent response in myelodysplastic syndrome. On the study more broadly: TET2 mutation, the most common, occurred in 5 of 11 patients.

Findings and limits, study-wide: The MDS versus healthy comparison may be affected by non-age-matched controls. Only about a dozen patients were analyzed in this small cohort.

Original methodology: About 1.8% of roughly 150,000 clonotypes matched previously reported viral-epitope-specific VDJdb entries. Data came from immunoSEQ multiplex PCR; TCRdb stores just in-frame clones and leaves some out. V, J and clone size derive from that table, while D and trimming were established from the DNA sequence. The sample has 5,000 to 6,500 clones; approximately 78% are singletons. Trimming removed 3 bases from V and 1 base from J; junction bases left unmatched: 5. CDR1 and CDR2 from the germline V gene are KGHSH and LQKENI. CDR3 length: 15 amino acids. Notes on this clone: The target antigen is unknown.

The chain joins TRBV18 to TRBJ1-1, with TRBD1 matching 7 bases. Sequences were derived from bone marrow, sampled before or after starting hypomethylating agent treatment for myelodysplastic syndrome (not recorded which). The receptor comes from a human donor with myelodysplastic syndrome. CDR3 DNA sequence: TGTGCCAGCTCACCGCAATACAGGGGGAACACTGAAGCTTTCTTT. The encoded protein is CASSPQYRGNTEAFF.